The clone carrying this T cell receptor (beta chain) was observed a handful of times. Its target is unknown. Looked up from germline, CDR1 is DFQATT and CDR2 is SNEGSKA (reference sequence). The CDR3 has 16 residues. V was cut by 0 bases and J by 1 base, with 12 bases left in between. A library of TCRbeta sequences, prepared with unique molecular identifiers, was generated. MiXCR, applied by TCRdb to the PCR reads, yields one record per CDR3 protein. This sample has about 980,000 distinct CDR3 sequences, with about 26% found just once. These data come from a study of T-cell reconstitution after alpha-beta-depleted transplantation in children. Findings of the study overall: Recipient T cells and thymic progenitors that survived gave rise to the high TCRbeta diversity observed at day 60 in some patients. T-cell counts and diversity were attributed mostly to newly produced T cells one year after transplant.

The material sequenced was PBMCs, mostly from graft donor cells, taken 360 days after TCRalphabeta/CD19-depleted stem cell transplant. This chain links TRBV20-1 with TRBJ2-2; D might be TRBD1 or TRBD2, each matching 5 bases. The TCR originated in a boy in the first two years of life who had a stem cell transplant for SCID, so the T cells may come from the graft donor. CDR3 amino acids: CSARDRGRLNTGELFF. DNA for the CDR3: TGCAGTGCTAGAGATAGGGGACGGCTGAACACCGGGGAGCTGTTTTTT.